These T cell receptor beta chains were read from a single sample in a study of beta chain features in type 1 diabetes. Profiled with immunoSEQ multiplex PCR; TCRdb holds only in-frame clones, not every one. The sample comprises about 160,000 clones, just over 8% of which are singletons, and about 0.5% rests with the top ten. What was sequenced was central memory CD4+ T cells from blood. The receptors stem from a woman younger than 30 with type 1 diabetes. Both conserved end residues are part of each CDR3. The order of the fields is D gene, J gene, V gene, clone size, CDR3 protein, CDR3 DNA. D genes are given only for firm matches. Only part of the rows carry a size: once, few, many, or a class if the clone is expanded.

D: TRBD2
J: TRBJ2-5
V: TRBV11-2
size: NA
CDR3: CAGGGAAETQYF
DNA: TGTGCCGGCGGGGGGGCAGCTGAGACCCAGTACTTC

D: TRBD1
J: TRBJ2-5
V: TRBV9
size: medium-sized
CDR3: CASSVEGQGKTQYF
DNA: TGTGCCAGCAGCGTAGAGGGACAGGGGAAGACCCAGTACTTC

D: TRBD2
J: TRBJ2-7
V: TRBV6-5
size: few
CDR3: CASTPLGRADYEQYF
DNA: TGTGCCAGCACCCCCTTAGGGAGGGCGGACTACGAGCAGTACTTC

D: TRBD2
J: TRBJ2-3
V: TRBV4-3
size: NA
CDR3: CASSRNPTSVSTDTQYF
DNA: TGCGCCAGCAGCCGAAACCCGACTAGCGTAAGCACAGATACGCAGTATTTT

D: NA
J: TRBJ1-4
V: TRBV30
size: many
CDR3: CAGLRDEKLFF
DNA: TGTGCCGGGCTGCGGGATGAAAAACTGTTTTTT

D: TRBD1
J: TRBJ1-2
V: TRBV7-2
size: NA
CDR3: CASSRSGTGSVGYTF
DNA: TGCGCCAGCAGCCGATCCGGGACAGGGTCTGTTGGCTACACCTTC

D: NA
J: TRBJ1-2
V: TRBV4-1
size: NA
CDR3: CASSQDTPRQVPVYGYTF
DNA: TGCGCCAGCAGCCAAGATACCCCCCGACAGGTCCCAGTCTATGGCTACACCTTC

D: TRBD2
J: TRBJ2-7
V: TRBV19
size: few
CDR3: CASSSSGYEQYF
DNA: TGTGCCAGTAGTTCTAGCGGATACGAGCAGTACTTC

D: TRBD2
J: TRBJ2-1
V: TRBV11-3
size: few
CDR3: CASSIAGIRNNEQFF
DNA: TGTGCCAGCAGCATAGCGGGAATTCGGAACAATGAGCAGTTCTTC

D: TRBD1
J: TRBJ1-6
V: TRBV7-9
size: NA
CDR3: CASRTGTVHSPLHF
DNA: TGTGCCAGCAGGACCGGGACAGTACATTCACCCCTCCACTTT

D: TRBD2
J: TRBJ2-2
V: TRBV7-9
size: few
CDR3: CASASGRFGELFF
DNA: TGTGCCAGTGCTAGCGGGAGGTTCGGGGAGCTGTTTTTT

D: TRBD1
J: TRBJ2-7
V: TRBV28
size: NA
CDR3: CASSLYRTGTYEQYF
DNA: TGTGCCAGCAGTTTATATCGGACAGGGACCTACGAGCAGTACTTC

D: NA
J: TRBJ2-7
V: TRBV10-3
size: few
CDR3: CAIRDKTYEQYF
DNA: TGTGCCATCAGGGACAAAACCTACGAGCAGTACTTC

D: TRBD1
J: TRBJ1-1
V: TRBV12-5
size: NA
CDR3: CASGLSGGWNTEAFF
DNA: TGTGCTAGTGGGCTATCAGGGGGTTGGAACACTGAAGCTTTCTTT

D: NA
J: TRBJ2-3
V: TRBV4-2
size: few
CDR3: CASSGGQDSTDTQYF
DNA: TGTGCCAGCAGCGGGGGCCAGGATAGCACAGATACGCAGTATTTT

D: NA
J: TRBJ2-3
V: TRBV28
size: NA
CDR3: CASSGARSDTQYF
DNA: TGTGCCAGCAGTGGGGCCCGGTCAGATACGCAGTATTTT

D: NA
J: TRBJ1-5
V: TRBV18
size: NA
CDR3: CASSPPHQGKHQPQHF
DNA: TGTGCCAGCTCACCACCACATCAGGGGAAGCATCAGCCCCAGCATTTT

D: NA
J: TRBJ2-3
V: TRBV6-1
size: few
CDR3: CASRSGGQYTDTQYF
DNA: TGTGCCAGCAGGAGCGGGGGACAGTACACAGATACGCAGTATTTT

D: NA
J: TRBJ1-5
V: TRBV30
size: few
CDR3: CAWRAGEGTGPQHF
DNA: TGTGCCTGGAGAGCCGGTGAGGGTACGGGGCCCCAGCATTTT

D: TRBD2
J: TRBJ2-7
V: TRBV11-2
size: few
CDR3: CASSPSLPPAGGREQYF
DNA: TGTGCCAGCAGCCCTAGTCTCCCACCAGCGGGGGGCCGAGAGCAGTACTTC

D: NA
J: TRBJ1-1
V: TRBV18
size: many
CDR3: CASSPPGGYTEAFF
DNA: TGTGCCAGCTCACCCCCCGGAGGTTACACTGAAGCTTTCTTT

D: TRBD2
J: TRBJ2-1
V: TRBV4-3
size: few
CDR3: CASSPAGSSSYEQFF
DNA: TGCGCCAGCAGTCCAGCGGGATCTAGCTCCTATGAGCAGTTCTTC

D: TRBD1
J: TRBJ1-4
V: TRBV7-2
size: NA
CDR3: CASAPTGTNEKLFF
DNA: TGTGCCAGCGCCCCGACAGGGACTAATGAAAAACTGTTTTTT

D: TRBD2
J: TRBJ2-4
V: TRBV7-2
size: NA
CDR3: CASLRGGQNIQYF
DNA: TGTGCCAGCCTCCGGGGGGGGCAAAACATTCAGTACTTC

D: NA
J: TRBJ1-5
V: TRBV2
size: few
CDR3: CASGQTYSNQPQHF
DNA: TGTGCCAGCGGACAGACCTATAGCAATCAGCCCCAGCATTTT

D: TRBD1
J: TRBJ2-7
V: TRBV10-3
size: NA
CDR3: CAISGRDSVSYEQYF
DNA: TGTGCCATCAGTGGCCGGGACAGTGTCTCCTACGAGCAGTACTTC

D: NA
J: TRBJ2-1
V: TRBV5-4
size: few
CDR3: CASSLAGGNEQFF
DNA: TGTGCCAGCAGCTTGGCCGGGGGCAATGAGCAGTTCTTC

D: TRBD2
J: TRBJ2-7
V: TRBV11-2
size: few
CDR3: CASNQISGGDHYEQYF
DNA: TGTGCCAGCAATCAGATAAGCGGGGGGGACCACTACGAGCAGTACTTC

D: TRBD1
J: TRBJ1-2
V: TRBV2
size: few
CDR3: CASRGDRNYGYTF
DNA: TGTGCCAGCAGGGGGGACAGGAACTATGGCTACACCTTC

D: NA
J: TRBJ2-7
V: TRBV6-5
size: NA
CDR3: CASRSTYEQYF
DNA: TGTGCCAGCAGATCAACCTACGAGCAGTACTTC

D: TRBD1
J: TRBJ2-7
V: TRBV6-5
size: NA
CDR3: CASSYSDRGPYEQYF
DNA: TGTGCCAGCAGTTACTCGGACAGGGGGCCTTACGAGCAGTACTTC

D: TRBD2
J: TRBJ2-3
V: TRBV5-1
size: NA
CDR3: CASSPGTSGTSDTQYF
DNA: TGCGCCAGCAGCCCAGGGACTAGCGGGACATCGGATACGCAGTATTTT

D: TRBD2
J: TRBJ2-5
V: TRBV6-6
size: NA
CDR3: CASREPGKARGDQYF
DNA: TGTGCCAGCAGGGAACCGGGAAAAGCGCGGGGGGACCAGTACTTC

D: NA
J: TRBJ2-3
V: TRBV9
size: few
CDR3: CASSVEGTDTQYF
DNA: TGTGCCAGCAGCGTCGAGGGTACAGATACGCAGTATTTT

D: TRBD2
J: TRBJ2-3
V: TRBV7-9
size: few
CDR3: CASSLMAGGGTDTQYF
DNA: TGTGCCAGCAGCTTAATGGCGGGAGGGGGCACAGATACGCAGTATTTT

D: NA
J: TRBJ1-1
V: TRBV27
size: NA
CDR3: CASSLSTGRAFF
DNA: TGTGCCAGCAGTTTATCGACAGGTAGAGCTTTCTTT

D: NA
J: TRBJ1-4
V: TRBV15
size: few
CDR3: CATKRIRRGNEKLFF
DNA: TGTGCCACCAAAAGGATCAGGAGGGGTAACGAAAAACTGTTTTTT

D: NA
J: TRBJ2-3
V: TRBV9
size: few
CDR3: CASSDTGVLTDTQYF
DNA: TGTGCCAGCAGCGATACGGGAGTGTTGACAGATACGCAGTATTTT

D: NA
J: TRBJ1-4
V: TRBV2
size: few
CDR3: CASSEGGHRVGKLFF
DNA: TGTGCCAGCAGTGAAGGTGGGCACAGAGTCGGAAAACTGTTTTTT

D: TRBD1
J: TRBJ1-5
V: TRBV5-1
size: NA
CDR3: CASSHGQGDQPQHF
DNA: TGCGCCAGCAGCCATGGACAGGGTGACCAGCCCCAGCATTTT

D: NA
J: TRBJ2-5
V: TRBV5-6
size: NA
CDR3: CASSPNRVETQYF
DNA: TGTGCCAGCAGCCCAAACAGGGTAGAGACCCAGTACTTC

D: NA
J: TRBJ2-4
V: TRBV5-6
size: few
CDR3: CASSLARGGNIQYF
DNA: TGTGCCAGCAGCTTGGCTAGGGGCGGAAACATTCAGTACTTC

D: NA
J: TRBJ2-5
V: TRBV4-1
size: few
CDR3: CASSLHSGYQETQYF
DNA: TGCGCCAGCAGCCTCCATAGCGGCTACCAAGAGACCCAGTACTTC

D: TRBD2
J: TRBJ2-4
V: TRBV27
size: NA
CDR3: CASRETGLAGVESLLAKNIQYF
DNA: TGTGCCAGCAGGGAAACGGGACTAGCGGGAGTAGAGAGCCTACTAGCCAAAAACATTCAGTACTTC